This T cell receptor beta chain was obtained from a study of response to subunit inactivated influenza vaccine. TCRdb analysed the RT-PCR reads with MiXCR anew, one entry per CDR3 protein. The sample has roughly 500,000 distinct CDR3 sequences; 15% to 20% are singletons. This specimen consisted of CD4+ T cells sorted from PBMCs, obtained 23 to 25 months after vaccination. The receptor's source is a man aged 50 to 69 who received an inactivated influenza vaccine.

CDR3 DNA sequence: TGCAGTGCTAGAGTGAGCCATGTTAATTCACCCCTCCACTTT. Amino acid sequence: CSARVSHVNSPLHF. The chain carries TRBV20-1 and TRBJ1-6, with D unresolved. Between the trimmed V and J ends, which lost 1 base and 6 bases, there was a span of 10 bases. Germline lookup yields CDR1 DFQATT and CDR2 SNEGSKA (reference sequence). CDR3 length: 14 amino acids.